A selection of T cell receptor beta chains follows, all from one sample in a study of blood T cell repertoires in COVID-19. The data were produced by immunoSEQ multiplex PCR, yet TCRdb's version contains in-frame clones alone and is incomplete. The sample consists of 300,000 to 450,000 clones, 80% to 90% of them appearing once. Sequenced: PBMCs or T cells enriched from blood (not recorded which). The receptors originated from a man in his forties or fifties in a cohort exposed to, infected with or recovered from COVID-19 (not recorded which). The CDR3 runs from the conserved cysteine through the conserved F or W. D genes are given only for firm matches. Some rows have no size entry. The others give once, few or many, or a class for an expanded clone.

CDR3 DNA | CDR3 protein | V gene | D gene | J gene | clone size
TGTGCCAGCAGCGTAGGGGCAGGGCGCGGGGATCAGCCCCAGCATTTT | CASSVGAGRGDQPQHF | TRBV9 | - | TRBJ1-5 | -
TGTGCCAGCAGCTCCGCCACCCCCCGGACAGGGATATCCTACGAGCAGTACTTC | CASSSATPRTGISYEQYF | TRBV7-2 | TRBD1 | TRBJ2-7 | -
TGTGCCAGCAGCCAACCACCGCGGCAGTACTTC | CASSQPPRQYF | TRBV3-1/TRBV3-2 | - | TRBJ2-5 | -
TGCGCCAGCAGCTTGACCCCACATAGCAATCAGCCCCAGCATTTT | CASSLTPHSNQPQHF | TRBV5-1 | - | TRBJ1-5 | -
TGTGCCACCAGTGAGGGGACAGGACTCCCTGGGGCCAACGTCCTGACTTTC | CATSEGTGLPGANVLTF | TRBV24-1 | TRBD1 | TRBJ2-6 | -
TGTGCCAGCTCACCAGGGACAGGGAAGATGAACACTGAAGCTTTCTTT | CASSPGTGKMNTEAFF | TRBV18 | TRBD1 | TRBJ1-1 | -
TGTGCCAGCAGCTTAATCGGAGGCCGTATCACCGGGGAGCTGTTTTTT | CASSLIGGRITGELFF | TRBV7-9 | - | TRBJ2-2 | -
TGTGCCAGCAGTGGAAGACAGGAGAACTTTAATTCACCCCTCCACTTT | CASSGRQENFNSPLHF | TRBV2 | - | TRBJ1-6 | -
TGTGCCAGCAGTCCAACAGGGGTTAGCAATCAGCCCCAGCATTTT | CASSPTGVSNQPQHF | TRBV2 | TRBD1 | TRBJ1-5 | -
TGCGCCAGCAAGGATAGCGGGAGAACAGATACGCAGTATTTT | CASKDSGRTDTQYF | TRBV4-1 | TRBD2 | TRBJ2-3 | -
TGTGCCAGTAGTCAGGTATGGAACATTCAGTACTTC | CASSQVWNIQYF | TRBV19 | - | TRBJ2-4 | -
TGTGCCAGCAGTCCGGGAAGCTCCTACAATGAGCAGTTCTTC | CASSPGSSYNEQFF | TRBV6-5 | - | TRBJ2-1 | -
TGCGCCAGCAGCTTGACAGGGGCCGCTGGCTACACCTTC | CASSLTGAAGYTF | TRBV5-1 | TRBD1 | TRBJ1-2 | -
TGTGCCAGCAGTGAAGCATCCCTAGCCAAAAACATTCAGTACTTC | CASSEASLAKNIQYF | TRBV6-1 | - | TRBJ2-4 | once
TGTGCCAGCAGGCTACCGGGACTGTCCTACGAGCAGTACTTC | CASRLPGLSYEQYF | TRBV11-2 | - | TRBJ2-7 | few
TGTGCCAGCAGCCATTACGGACAGGGGAGAGGGGGCTACACCTTC | CASSHYGQGRGGYTF | TRBV3-1/TRBV3-2 | TRBD1 | TRBJ1-2 | -
TGTGCCAGCAGCCCGAGCGGGGGGAACACTGAAGCTTTCTTT | CASSPSGGNTEAFF | TRBV2 | - | TRBJ1-1 | once
TGCGCCAGCAGCCCGGGACAGGGAATAGATACGCAGTATTTT | CASSPGQGIDTQYF | TRBV5-1 | TRBD1 | TRBJ2-3 | -
TGCGCCAGCAGCTCGACAACACAAGGCGCTGAAGCTTTCTTT | CASSSTTQGAEAFF | TRBV5-1 | - | TRBJ1-1 | -
TGTGCCAGTAGTATTAATCCCGTCTCCCAGCAGGGCTCTGGCTACACCTTC | CASSINPVSQQGSGYTF | TRBV19 | - | TRBJ1-2 | -
TGTGCCAGCAGCTCCGGAGGGACTAGTACCTACAATGAGCAGTTCTTC | CASSSGGTSTYNEQFF | TRBV5-4 | TRBD2 | TRBJ2-1 | once
TGTGCCAGCAGTTTACTTAGGGGAAACACTGAAGCTTTCTTT | CASSLLRGNTEAFF | TRBV28 | - | TRBJ1-1 | -
TGTGCCAGTAGACCGACAGGATCCTATAATTCACCCCTCCACTTT | CASRPTGSYNSPLHF | TRBV27 | - | TRBJ1-6 | once
TGTGCCAGCAGCCCGGGGACTAGCGGGAGAATGCACGAGCAGTACTTC | CASSPGTSGRMHEQYF | TRBV11-2 | TRBD2 | TRBJ2-7 | -
TGCGCCAGCAGCTTGAACCCCGGGACAGGGGGCGGCATCTACGAGCAGTACTTC | CASSLNPGTGGGIYEQYF | TRBV5-1 | TRBD1 | TRBJ2-7 | -
TGTGCCAGGGGGACAGGGGGCAATGAGCAGTTCTTC | CARGTGGNEQFF | TRBV2 | TRBD1 | TRBJ2-1 | -
TGCGCCAGCAGTGAGCCCGGCCTTAGCGGCGAAAACAATGAGCAGTTCTTC | CASSEPGLSGENNEQFF | TRBV10-1 | - | TRBJ2-1 | -
TGCGCCAGCAGCTTGGCACGGGACAGGGAAACTACCAATGAGCAGTTCTTC | CASSLARDRETTNEQFF | TRBV5-1 | TRBD1 | TRBJ2-1 | -
TGTGCCAGCAGTGGACTGGGACAGGCCGGGAAATCTAATGAAAAACTGTTTTTT | CASSGLGQAGKSNEKLFF | TRBV6-4 | TRBD1 | TRBJ1-4 | once
TGTGCCAGCAGCCGCCCCGAGACAGATACGCAGTATTTT | CASSRPETDTQYF | TRBV7-9 | - | TRBJ2-3 | -
TGTGCCAGCAGCCCAGGGACAGCTAACTATGGCTACACCTTC | CASSPGTANYGYTF | TRBV9 | TRBD1 | TRBJ1-2 | once
TGTGCCAGCTCACCACCGTCCGAGTGGACTGAAGCTTTCTTT | CASSPPSEWTEAFF | TRBV18 | - | TRBJ1-1 | -
TGTGCCAGCTCATCCTCCAGGGAGACCCAGTACTTC | CASSSSRETQYF | TRBV18 | - | TRBJ2-5 | -
TGTGCCAGCAGCGTAGGGTCGACGTGGACTAGCGGGGACAATGAGCAGTTCTTC | CASSVGSTWTSGDNEQFF | TRBV9 | TRBD2 | TRBJ2-1 | -
TGTGCCAGCAGCCTCCTAGGGGGACAGGGGTCCCGCGAGCAGTACTTC | CASSLLGGQGSREQYF | TRBV5-4 | TRBD1 | TRBJ2-7 | -
TGTGCCAGCACCCCAGGTAGCTCCTACGAGCAGTACTTC | CASTPGSSYEQYF | TRBV6-5 | - | TRBJ2-7 | -
TGTGCCAGCAGCCAAGATTATGGAGACCAGTCTCGGGTACTGTTTTTT | CASSQDYGDQSRVLFF | TRBV14 | - | TRBJ1-4 | -
TGCAGCGTGGGACAGGACTATGGCTACACCTTC | CSVGQDYGYTF | TRBV29-1 | TRBD1 | TRBJ1-2 | -
TGCGCCAGCAGCCCACGGACGGGGGGGGTTGGAAACACCATATATTTT | CASSPRTGGVGNTIYF | TRBV5-1 | - | TRBJ1-3 | -
TGTGCCAGCAGCCCCCTCGGGCTAGCGGGAGAGAATGAGCAGTTCTTC | CASSPLGLAGENEQFF | TRBV13 | TRBD2 | TRBJ2-1 | -